The clone carrying this TCR beta chain was observed a few times. The CDR3 contains 15 residues. V shed 6 bases and J 0 bases; nucleotides not matched to a gene: 9. Per germline, CDR1 SQVTM and CDR2 ANQGSEA. Together with a sample-barcoded 5' primer, a J-beta primer mix was included in a second PCR lasting about 6 to 12 cycles. TCRdb re-derived calls from the 5' RACE reads in MiXCR, one entry per CDR3 protein. The data hold some 1,000,000 distinct CDR3 sequences, with under 30% observed a single time. This sample stems from a study of blood T cells in healthy people across ages. Another study also made use of these data, one on T cells of mothers and their children.

The chain couples TRBV29-1 to TRBJ2-7; 9 bases align to TRBD1. The TCR was taken from a girl aged 2-9 years in good health. The sequencing sample was made of blood. The CDR3 spells CSVELTGGYSYEQYF. The CDR3 region has the DNA TGCAGCGTAGAGCTTACAGGGGGCTACTCCTACGAGCAGTACTTC.